The rows below give T cell receptor beta chains drawn from one sample of a study of cytomegalovirus exposure and HLA in healthy donors. Only in-frame clones appear in the TCRdb table, and some are missing; sequencing was by immunoSEQ multiplex PCR. The sample holds around 130,000 clones, approximately 85% seen once. Sequencing was performed on PBMCs. Every receptor here comes from a male donor in good health and CMV-seropositive. CDR3s include the opening cysteine and the closing phenylalanine or tryptophan. D genes are given only for firm matches. The size entry is marked missing in some rows and otherwise reads once, few, many or a size class.

v_call	clone_size	d_call	j_call	cdr3_aa	cdr3_nt
TRBV2	NA	TRBD2	TRBJ2-1	CASRTGGNEQFF	TGTGCCAGCAGAACGGGAGGTAATGAGCAGTTCTTC
TRBV27	few	TRBD1	TRBJ1-1	CASSLGTGPHTEAFF	TGTGCCAGCAGTTTAGGGACAGGGCCCCACACTGAAGCTTTCTTT
TRBV28	few	NA	TRBJ1-1	CASSIGQQNTEAFF	TGTGCCAGCAGTATCGGACAGCAGAACACTGAAGCTTTCTTT
TRBV19	NA	TRBD1	TRBJ2-7	CASSGAYRTGRYEQYF	TGTGCCAGTAGTGGGGCATATCGGACAGGGAGGTACGAGCAGTACTTC
TRBV5-4	NA	TRBD2	TRBJ2-1	CASSFIAGSYNEQFF	TGTGCCAGCAGCTTCATAGCGGGCTCCTACAATGAGCAGTTCTTC
TRBV4-2	few	TRBD1	TRBJ1-5	CASSPGDRTSNQPQHF	TGTGCCAGCAGCCCCGGGGACAGGACGAGCAATCAGCCCCAGCATTTT
TRBV28	NA	NA	TRBJ2-5	CASRKGSGGTQYF	TGTGCCAGCAGAAAAGGGAGCGGAGGGACCCAGTACTTC
TRBV7-9	once	NA	TRBJ2-6	CSSSSPPLGANVLTF	TGTTCCAGCAGCTCCCCCCCACTTGGGGCCAACGTCCTGACTTTC
TRBV4-3	NA	NA	TRBJ2-3	CASSHGADTDTQYF	TGCGCCAGCAGCCATGGGGCAGACACAGATACGCAGTATTTT
TRBV18	few	TRBD1	TRBJ1-2	CASSPWTGDTNYGYTF	TGTGCCAGCTCACCTTGGACAGGGGATACTAACTATGGCTACACCTTC
TRBV30	once	TRBD1	TRBJ1-3	CAWSVPGGSGNTIYF	TGTGCCTGGAGTGTACCAGGGGGATCTGGAAACACCATATATTTT
TRBV7-9	once	TRBD2	TRBJ2-1	CASSLGTSWNEQFF	TGTGCCAGCAGCCTCGGGACTAGTTGGAATGAGCAGTTCTTC
TRBV6-6	NA	NA	TRBJ2-7	CASRRKRDNYEQYF	TGTGCCAGCCGCCGAAAGCGGGACAACTACGAGCAGTACTTC
TRBV4-3	NA	TRBD2	TRBJ2-3	CASSQEHLAGGPWTTDTQYF	TGCGCCAGCAGCCAAGAGCACCTAGCGGGAGGGCCGTGGACCACAGATACGCAGTATTTT
TRBV28	NA	NA	TRBJ1-1	CASSWGGGPGAEAFF	TGTGCCAGCAGTTGGGGCGGGGGGCCGGGAGCTGAAGCTTTCTTT
TRBV5-6	NA	NA	TRBJ2-5	CASSLIEETQYF	TGTGCCAGCAGCTTAATTGAGGAGACCCAGTACTTC
TRBV11-2	NA	TRBD2	TRBJ2-1	CASSSGTEREPWNEQFF	TGTGCCAGCAGCTCGGGTACGGAGCGGGAGCCGTGGAATGAGCAGTTCTTC
TRBV5-1	NA	NA	TRBJ2-3	CASSLFLRVDTQYF	TGCGCCAGCAGCTTGTTTCTCCGGGTGGATACGCAGTATTTT